A single sample is the source of the 18 T cell receptor beta chains below, sequenced in a study of OX40 agonist ivuxolimab in advanced cancers. Generated by immunoSEQ multiplex PCR, the TCRdb table keeps only in-frame clones and is missing some. The table lists 45,000 to 65,000 clones, about 88% of them singletons. Source: CD4+ or CD8+ T cells sorted from blood, taken in a trial of the OX40 agonist ivuxolimab. Every receptor here comes from an adult with an advanced solid tumor such as melanoma, head and neck, liver or kidney cancer.

This clone was recorded a few times. The chain carries TRBV5-1 and TRBJ2-7; 13 positions match TRBD2. This CDR3 has 16 residues. The V and J ends lost 3 bases and 6 bases, in that order; junction bases with no gene match: 9. The germline gives CDR1 SGHRS, CDR2 YFSETQ. The CDR3 DNA reads as TGCGCCAGCAGCTCCCCTGGTGGGACTAGCGGGACCGAGCAGTACTTC. Residues: CASSSPGGTSGTEQYF.

This clone was seen once. J is TRBJ2-3 and V is TRBV2; D perhaps matches TRBD1 (7 bases). The CDR3 spans 17 residues. Trimming took 6 bases from V and 4 from J, leaving 23 bases between them. CDR1 is SNHLY and CDR2 is FYNNEI in the germline V gene. The DNA of the CDR3 is TGTGCCAGCAGACGAGATACTCCCCAGGGGGGCCCAGATACGCAGTATTTT. The encoded protein is CASRRDTPQGGPDTQYF.

V usage is TRBV5-1 and J usage is TRBJ2-7; 15 nucleotides line up with TRBD2. The CDR3 covers 17 residues. The germline V gene has CDR1 SGHRS and CDR2 YFSETQ. The V and J ends lost 4 bases and 2 bases, in that order; junction bases with no gene match: 7. The CDR3 sequence is CASSLGTSGRSTYEQYF. The CDR3 nucleotides read TGCGCCAGCAGCCTCGGGACTAGCGGGAGGTCGACCTACGAGCAGTACTTC.

This chain connects TRBV29-1 to TRBJ1-1; possibly TRBD1 for D (5 bases). This CDR3 is 12 amino acids long. V was cut by 6 bases and J by 5 bases, with 13 bases left in between. CDR1 and CDR2 (germline): SQVTM, ANQGSEA. The CDR3 sequence is CSVRGIGTEAFF. The CDR3 bases are TGCAGCGTAAGGGGCATTGGAACTGAAGCTTTCTTT. The full variable domain, completed using reference TRBV29-1 and TRBJ1-1, is SAVISQKPSRDICQRGTSLTIQCQVDSQVTMMFWYRQQPGQSLTLIATANQGSEATYESGFVIDKFPISRPNLTFSTLTVSNMSPEDSSIYLCSVRGIGTEAFFGQGTRLTVV.

The chain recombines TRBV28 with TRBJ2-7; 7 nucleotides line up with TRBD2. From germline, CDR1 is MDHEN and CDR2 SYDVKM. The CDR3 is 14 residues long. V was pared by 7 bases and J by 5 bases, with 11 bases of the junction left unmatched. The DNA for the CDR3 is TGTGCCAGCACCCTCGCCGGGGGGTTGGACGAGCAGTACTTC. Its translation is CASTLAGGLDEQYF.

The chain carries TRBV6-6 and TRBJ2-7; D is undetermined. The germline V gene encodes CDR1 MNHNY and CDR2 SVGAGI (reference sequence). The germline V and J ends were trimmed by 8 bases and 0 bases, with 8 bases remaining between them. CDR3 length: 12 residues. The CDR3 sequence is CASYTISYEQYF. As DNA, the CDR3 is TGTGCCAGCTACACCATCTCCTACGAGCAGTACTTC.

About this clone: Other DNA sequences of this sample code for an identical CDR3. This chain joins TRBV7-9 and TRBJ1-5; tentatively, D is TRBD1 (6 bases). V dropped 1 base and J dropped 2 bases, with 6 bases sitting between them. The CDR3 runs 14 residues. Germline V gene sequence: CDR1 SEHNR, CDR2 FQNEAQ (reference sequence). DNA for the CDR3: TGTGCCAGCAGCTTAGGGACAGGCAATCAGCCCCAGCATTTT. Its translation: CASSLGTGNQPQHF.

The chain links TRBV5-6 to TRBJ2-3; D may correspond to TRBD1 or TRBD2 (5 bases each). The CDR3 contains 17 residues. Germline V gives CDR1 SGHDT, CDR2 YYEEEE. The ends were cut back, 4 bases at V and 2 bases at J, with 20 bases in the middle. CDR3: CASSPLVAKGPTDTQYF. Here the CDR3 DNA reads TGTGCCAGCAGCCCTTTGGTGGCGAAGGGACCCACAGATACGCAGTATTTT.

In its sample, this clone was seen once. The rearrangement joins TRBV6-5 to TRBJ1-5; 7 bases agree with TRBD1. Trimming took 0 bases from V and 6 from J; bases not matched to a gene: 5. The CDR3 spans 15 residues. The germline V gene has CDR1 MNHEY and CDR2 SVGAGI. CDR3 nucleotides: TGTGCCAGCAGTTACTCCGCGACAGGGAGTCAGCCCCAGCATTTT. Amino acids: CASSYSATGSQPQHF.

V is TRBV2 and J is TRBJ1-5; D ambiguous. V lost 6 bases and J lost 0, with 12 bases in between. In germline, CDR1 is SNHLY, CDR2 FYNNEI. The CDR3 is 15 residues long. The CDR3 coding sequence is TGTGCCAGCAGAATGGGAGTGGGTAGCAATCAGCCCCAGCATTTT. Translating it yields CASRMGVGSNQPQHF.

This sequence joins TRBV7-9 and TRBJ2-5; no firm D call. Gene TRBJ2-7 matches the end of the DNA better, so the J call may be wrong. Germline CDR1 SEHNR, CDR2 FQNEAQ (reference sequence). The CDR3 spans 12 residues. The CDR3 loop reads CASSLGKGEQYF. CDR3 sequence (DNA): TGTGCCAGCAGCTTAGGCAAAGGCGAGCAGTACTTC.

This chain links TRBV9 with TRBJ2-4, with a weak D call TRBD1 (6 bases). CDR3 size: 15 residues. CDR1 is SGDLS, CDR2 YYNGEE, per germline. The ends were cut back, 5 bases at V and 1 base at J, with 13 bases in the middle. In DNA, the CDR3 is TGTGCCAGCAGTCCAGGGGTTGGGGCCAAAAACATTCAGTACTTC. This sequence encodes CASSPGVGAKNIQYF.

The chain joins TRBV11-3 to TRBJ2-5; 7 bases are shared with TRBD1. The CDR3 is made up of 13 amino acids. With 5 bases clipped from V and 1 base from J, the junction kept 1 base outside the gene matches. Germline CDR1 and CDR2: SGHNT and YENEEA. This CDR3 is CASSRDSQETQYF. In DNA, the CDR3 is TGTGCCAGCAGCCGGGACAGCCAAGAGACCCAGTACTTC.

The chain couples TRBV10-3 to TRBJ2-5, with 10 bases that match TRBD1. Germline values: CDR1 ENHRY, CDR2 SYGVKD. V lost 7 bases, J lost 4 bases, and 12 bases stayed unmatched. There are 16 residues in the CDR3. CDR3 sequence: CAITPGQGLGGETQYF. For the CDR3, the DNA is TGTGCCATCACCCCGGGACAGGGGCTGGGAGGAGAGACCCAGTACTTC.

The V call is TRBV6-5, the J call TRBJ2-7; D possibly corresponds to TRBD1 (5 bases). The CDR3 extends over 15 amino acids. Germline loops: CDR1 MNHEY, CDR2 SVGAGI. Trimming cost V 0 bases and J 2 bases, with 11 bases left between them. The CDR3 here is CASSYSYDRTYEQYF. CDR3 in DNA: TGTGCCAGCAGTTACTCCTACGACAGAACCTACGAGCAGTACTTC.

This clone was observed a few times. The chain employs TRBV19 and TRBJ1-2; possibly TRBD1 for D (6 bases). Trimming stripped 7 bases from V and 7 bases from J, with 16 bases between. This CDR3 contains 13 residues. Per the germline V gene, CDR1 is LNHDA and CDR2 is SQIVND (reference sequence). The CDR3 nucleotides are TGTGCCAGTACGGACAGTGCACCGGCTGGCTACACCTTC. It codes for CASTDSAPAGYTF.

This rearrangement joins TRBV19 to TRBJ2-6; D not resolved. The CDR3 has 13 residues. V lost 6 bases, J lost 0 bases, and 3 bases lay in between. CDR1 and CDR2 (germline): LNHDA, SQIVND (reference sequence). The CDR3 bases are TGTGCCAGTAGGGTCTCTGGGGCCAACGTCCTGACTTTC. Protein product: CASRVSGANVLTF.

The CDR3 coding sequence is TGCGCCAGCAGCTTGGAAGGGGATCGAACTAGCGGGAGTCGGGTTGAGCAGTTCTTC. This gives the protein CASSLEGDRTSGSRVEQFF. The rearrangement links TRBV5-1 to TRBJ2-1; 11 positions agree with TRBD2. The CDR3 is made up of 19 amino acids. Per germline, CDR1 SGHRS and CDR2 YFSETQ. V shed 0 bases, J shed 9 bases, and the junction held 17 bases outside the gene matches.